This record looks at one T cell receptor (beta chain) sequence and its context. The authors' processing: Cell counts per sample came from amplifying reference gene primers. Only in-frame clones appear in the TCRdb table, and some are missing; sequencing was by immunoSEQ multiplex PCR. That table supplies the V and J calls and clone size; D and trimming were determined from the DNA. Among over 600,000 clones listed, 75% to 90% were seen once. The data derive from a study of blood T cell repertoires in COVID-19. Looking at the study overall: Samples of COVID-19 (acute and convalescent) were obtained from the United States, Italy and Spain.

This TCR derives from a woman aged 18-30 years with acute or convalescent COVID-19. Sequenced sample: peripheral blood.

CDR3 in DNA: TGTGCCAGCAGAGAGACAGGGGGCCTTGAAAAACTGTTTTTT. It codes for CASRETGGLEKLFF. The chain links TRBV2 to TRBJ1-4, with 10 bases that match TRBD1. The CDR3 has 14 residues. Trimming removed 6 bases from V and 7 bases from J; junction bases left unmatched: 5. Per the germline V gene, CDR1 is SNHLY and CDR2 is FYNNEI.